Listed here are 5 T cell receptor beta chains from one sample, sequenced in a study of OX40 agonist ivuxolimab in advanced cancers. Receptor amplification or capture employed the immunoSEQ multiplex PCR assay. TCRdb obtained this table from immuneACCESS and retained in-frame rearrangements with V and J assigned. These tables miss some clones; where compared with another copy, unresolved V genes account for less than half of the shortfall, and the remainder is unexplained. This sample is represented by 55,000 to 65,000 clones; roughly nine tenths of them were singletons. More than 13% of the sample rests with the top ten. This specimen was CD4+ or CD8+ T cells sorted from blood, taken in a trial of the OX40 agonist ivuxolimab. The receptors come from an adult with an advanced solid tumor such as melanoma, head and neck, liver or kidney cancer.

V usage is TRBV29-1 and J usage is TRBJ2-7; either TRBD1 or TRBD2 may supply D (5 bases each). The CDR3 sequence is 12 residues long. Trimming pared 3 bases from V and 7 bases from J, leaving 13 bases between. Germline V CDR1 and CDR2: SQVTM, ANQGSEA. The CDR3 DNA reads as TGCAGCGTTGATTTCGGGACGAGGGAGCAGTACTTC. This codes for CSVDFGTREQYF.

The J gene is TRBJ2-6, the V gene TRBV10-1; TRBD2 matches at 7 bases. Germline trimming cut 6 bases from V and 1 base from J; bases unmatched to any gene: 9. This CDR3 spans 17 amino acids. Germline assignment: CDR1 WNHNN and CDR2 SYGVQD (reference sequence). CDR3: CASSPTSLASGANVLTF. CDR3 bases: TGCGCCAGCAGCCCGACTAGCTTGGCTTCTGGGGCCAACGTCCTGACTTTC.

The chain uses TRBV2 and TRBJ2-1, with D unclear. The CDR3 runs to 11 residues. Per germline, CDR1 SNHLY and CDR2 FYNNEI. The ends were cut back, 7 bases at V and 6 bases at J, with 7 bases in the middle. The CDR3 nucleotides are TGTGCCAGCAAGTATTCCAATGAGCAGTTCTTC. It codes for CASKYSNEQFF.

The rearrangement uses TRBV19 and TRBJ2-2; D unresolved. CDR3 length: 14 amino acids. The V end was cut by 3 bases, the J end by 4 bases, with 9 bases between. Germline loops: CDR1 LNHDA, CDR2 SQIVND (reference sequence). CDR3 protein: CASSMRGSTGELFF. The DNA of the CDR3 is TGTGCCAGTAGTATGCGTGGCTCCACCGGGGAGCTGTTTTTT.

The chain couples TRBV6-1 to TRBJ1-1; D is ambiguous. The germline V and J ends were trimmed by 6 bases and 5 bases, with 13 bases remaining between them. CDR1 is MNHNS, CDR2 SASEGT, per germline. CDR3 size: 13 residues. The CDR3 loop is CASRTLIGTEAFF. CDR3 nucleotide sequence: TGTGCCAGCAGGACACTGATTGGGACTGAAGCTTTCTTT.